This T cell receptor beta chain derives from a study of shared clonotypes between healthy human individuals. A remark on this clone: The antigen remains undetermined.

Assay: immunoSEQ multiplex PCR; the TCRdb copy retains only in-frame clones and omits some. The sample shows 2 million to 3 million clones, approximately 92% of them seen only once. Germline lookup yields CDR1 MNHEY and CDR2 SMNVEV (reference sequence). Trimming pared 5 bases from V and 3 bases from J, leaving 13 bases between. The CDR3 runs 15 residues. Study-wide results and caveats: Naive subsets generally had larger estimated richness than memory subsets.

The sample comprised naive CD4+ T cells sorted from blood. Subset noted: CD45RA+ positively selected. The TCR was taken from a man younger than 35 in good health. This chain connects TRBV27 to TRBJ1-4, with TRBD1 as a possible D gene (6 bases). CDR3 protein: CASSPQGPANEKLFF. The CDR3 DNA is TGTGCCAGCAGTCCCCAGGGGCCAGCTAATGAAAAACTGTTTTTT.